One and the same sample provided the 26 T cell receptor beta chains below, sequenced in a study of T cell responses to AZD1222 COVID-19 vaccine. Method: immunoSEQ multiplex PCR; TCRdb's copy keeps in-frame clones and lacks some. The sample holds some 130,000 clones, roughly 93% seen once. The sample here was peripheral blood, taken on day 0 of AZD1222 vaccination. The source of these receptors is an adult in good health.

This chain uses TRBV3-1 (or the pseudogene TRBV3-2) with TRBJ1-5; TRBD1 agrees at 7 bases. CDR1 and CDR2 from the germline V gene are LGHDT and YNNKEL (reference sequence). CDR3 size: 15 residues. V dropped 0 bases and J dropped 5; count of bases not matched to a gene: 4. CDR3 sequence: CASSQDFTGDQPQHF. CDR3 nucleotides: TGTGCCAGCAGCCAAGATTTCACAGGGGATCAGCCCCAGCATTTT.

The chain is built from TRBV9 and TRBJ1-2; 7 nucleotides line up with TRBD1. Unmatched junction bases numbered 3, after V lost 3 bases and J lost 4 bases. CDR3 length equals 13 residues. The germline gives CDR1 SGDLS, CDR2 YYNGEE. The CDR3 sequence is CASSADRFYGYTF. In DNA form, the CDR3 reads TGTGCCAGCAGCGCGGACAGGTTCTATGGCTACACCTTC.

CDR3 in amino acids: CASRAQGSARYGYTF. CDR3 coding DNA: TGTGCCAGCCGTGCGCAGGGATCGGCGAGATATGGCTACACCTTC. V is TRBV2 and J is TRBJ1-2; D might be TRBD1 (5 bases). The V and J ends lost 8 bases and 5 bases respectively, with 21 bases between them. Germline loops: CDR1 SNHLY, CDR2 FYNNEI. This CDR3 has 15 residues.

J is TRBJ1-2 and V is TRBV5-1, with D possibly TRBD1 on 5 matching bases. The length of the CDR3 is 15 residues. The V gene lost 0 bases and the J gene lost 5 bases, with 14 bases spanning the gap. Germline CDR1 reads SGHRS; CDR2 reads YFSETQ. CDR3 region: CASSLDGGRSYGYTF. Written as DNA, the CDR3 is TGCGCCAGCAGCTTGGATGGGGGGAGGTCTTATGGCTACACCTTC.

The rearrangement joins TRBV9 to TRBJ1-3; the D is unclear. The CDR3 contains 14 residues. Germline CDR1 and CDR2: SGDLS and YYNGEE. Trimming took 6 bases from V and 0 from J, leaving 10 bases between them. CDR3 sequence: CASTPEVSGNTIYF. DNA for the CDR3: TGTGCCAGCACCCCCGAAGTCTCTGGAAACACCATATATTTT.

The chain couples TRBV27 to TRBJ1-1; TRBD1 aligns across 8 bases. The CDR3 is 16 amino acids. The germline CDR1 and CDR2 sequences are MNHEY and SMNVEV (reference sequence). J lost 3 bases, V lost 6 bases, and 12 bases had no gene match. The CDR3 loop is CASSRPDRAGYTEAFF. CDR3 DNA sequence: TGTGCCAGCAGCCGACCGGACAGGGCGGGTTACACTGAAGCTTTCTTT.

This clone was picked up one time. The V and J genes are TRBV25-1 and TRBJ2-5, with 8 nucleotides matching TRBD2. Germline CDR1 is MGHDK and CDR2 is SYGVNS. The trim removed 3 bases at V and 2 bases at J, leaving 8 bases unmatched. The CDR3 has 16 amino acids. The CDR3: CASSELGGGLQETQYF. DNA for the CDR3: TGTGCCAGCAGTGAGTTGGGCGGGGGGCTTCAAGAGACCCAGTACTTC. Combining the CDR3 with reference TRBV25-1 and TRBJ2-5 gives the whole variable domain EADIYQTPRYLVIGTGKKITLECSQTMGHDKMYWYQQDPGMELHLIHYSYGVNSTEKGDLSSESTVSRIRTEHFPLTLESARPSHTSQYLCASSELGGGLQETQYFGPGTRLLVL.

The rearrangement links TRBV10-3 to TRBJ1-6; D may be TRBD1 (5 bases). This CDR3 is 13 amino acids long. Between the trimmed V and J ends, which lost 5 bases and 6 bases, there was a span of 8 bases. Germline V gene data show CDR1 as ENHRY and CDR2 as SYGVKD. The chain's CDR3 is CAISLGGNSPLHF. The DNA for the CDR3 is TGTGCCATCAGTTTGGGGGGTAATTCACCCCTCCACTTT.

The CDR3 DNA sequence: TGTGCCATCAATGCGGGCAGTAATTCACCCCTCCACTTT. Its translation: CAINAGSNSPLHF. The chain combines TRBV10-3 with TRBJ1-6; D is unclear. CDR3 size: 13 residues. CDR1 is ENHRY, CDR2 SYGVKD, per germline. Trimming took off 7 bases at V and 6 bases at J, with 10 bases between the two ends.

CDR3 sequence reads: CASSQGGGTGELFF. The CDR3, as DNA: TGCGCCAGCAGCCAAGGGGGCGGGACCGGGGAGCTGTTTTTT. The genes are TRBV4-1 and TRBJ2-2; possibly TRBD1 or TRBD2 for D (5 bases each). The CDR3 spans 14 residues. In germline, CDR1 is MGHRA, CDR2 YSYEKL. The V and J ends lost 1 base and 5 bases respectively, with 8 bases between them.

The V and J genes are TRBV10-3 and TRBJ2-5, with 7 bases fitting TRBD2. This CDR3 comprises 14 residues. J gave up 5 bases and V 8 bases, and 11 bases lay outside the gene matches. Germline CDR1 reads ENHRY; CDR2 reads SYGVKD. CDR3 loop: CAIAGDSPGETQYF. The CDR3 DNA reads TGTGCCATCGCGGGGGACTCCCCGGGGGAGACCCAGTACTTC.

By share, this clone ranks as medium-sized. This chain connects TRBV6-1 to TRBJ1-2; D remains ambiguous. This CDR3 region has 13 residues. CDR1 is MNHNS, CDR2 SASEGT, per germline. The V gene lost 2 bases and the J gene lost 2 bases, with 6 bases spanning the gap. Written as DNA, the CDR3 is TGTGCCAGCAGTGAAAGAGACAACTATGGCTACACCTTC. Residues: CASSERDNYGYTF.

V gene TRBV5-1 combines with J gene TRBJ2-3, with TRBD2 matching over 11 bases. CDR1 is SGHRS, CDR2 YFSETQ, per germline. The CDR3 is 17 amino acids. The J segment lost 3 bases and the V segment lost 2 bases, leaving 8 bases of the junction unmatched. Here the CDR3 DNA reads TGCGCCAGCAGCTTCGCTAGCGGGGGGCCTAGAACAGATACGCAGTATTTT. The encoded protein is CASSFASGGPRTDTQYF.

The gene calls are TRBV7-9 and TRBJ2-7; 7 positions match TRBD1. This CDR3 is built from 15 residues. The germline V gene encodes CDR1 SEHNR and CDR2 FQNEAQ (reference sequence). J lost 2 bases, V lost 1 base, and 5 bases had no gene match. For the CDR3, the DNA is TGTGCCAGCAGCTTAGTAGGGGGACAGACCTACGAGCAGTACTTC. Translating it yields CASSLVGGQTYEQYF.

The CDR3 DNA reads TGCAGCGCCGATCTTGCCGGGACCACGATGCAAGAGACCCAGTACTTC. It is translated as CSADLAGTTMQETQYF. The rearrangement joins TRBV29-1 to TRBJ2-5; D is tentatively TRBD1 or TRBD2 (5 bases each). Germline V gene lookup returns CDR1 SQVTM and CDR2 ANQGSEA. The CDR3 contains 16 residues. V was shortened by 7 bases and J by 2 bases, with 23 bases between the two germline ends.

DNA of the CDR3: TGTGCCAGCAGCTTGGGACGGCCCGGGGATTCACCCCTCCACTTT. Its translation is CASSLGRPGDSPLHF. This chain joins TRBV5-4 and TRBJ1-6; D remains ambiguous. The CDR3 is made up of 15 amino acids. With 0 bases removed from V and 8 bases from J, the gap between germline ends came to 12 bases. The germline V gene encodes CDR1 SGHNT and CDR2 YYREEE (reference sequence).

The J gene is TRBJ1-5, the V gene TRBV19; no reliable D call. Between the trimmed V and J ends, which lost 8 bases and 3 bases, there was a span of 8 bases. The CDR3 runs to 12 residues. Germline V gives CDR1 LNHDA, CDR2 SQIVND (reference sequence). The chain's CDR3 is CASFFLNQPQHF. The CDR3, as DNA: TGTGCCAGTTTTTTCCTCAATCAGCCCCAGCATTTT.

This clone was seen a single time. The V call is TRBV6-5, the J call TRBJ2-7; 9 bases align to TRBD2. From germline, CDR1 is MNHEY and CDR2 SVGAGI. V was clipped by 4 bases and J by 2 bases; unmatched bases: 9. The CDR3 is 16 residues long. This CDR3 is CASSLTSGAGTYEQYF. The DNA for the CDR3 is TGTGCCAGCAGTTTGACTAGCGGTGCTGGTACCTACGAGCAGTACTTC.

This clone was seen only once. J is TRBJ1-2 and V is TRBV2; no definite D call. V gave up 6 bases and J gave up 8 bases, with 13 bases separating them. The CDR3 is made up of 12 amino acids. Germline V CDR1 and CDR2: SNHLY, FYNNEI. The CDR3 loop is CASRTRPGGYTF. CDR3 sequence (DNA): TGTGCCAGCAGAACAAGGCCGGGGGGCTACACCTTC.

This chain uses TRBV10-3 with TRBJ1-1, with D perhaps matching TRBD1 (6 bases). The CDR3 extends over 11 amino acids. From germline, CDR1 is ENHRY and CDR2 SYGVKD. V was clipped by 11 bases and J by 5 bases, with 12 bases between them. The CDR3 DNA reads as TGTGCCCACAGGGAAGGGACTGAAGCTTTCTTT. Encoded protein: CAHREGTEAFF.

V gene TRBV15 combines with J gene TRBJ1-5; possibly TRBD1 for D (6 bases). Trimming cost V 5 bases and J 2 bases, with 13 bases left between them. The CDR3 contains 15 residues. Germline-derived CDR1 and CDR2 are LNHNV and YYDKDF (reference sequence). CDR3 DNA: TGTGCCACCAGCCCCCTGGCAGGGGGCAATCAGCCCCAGCATTTT. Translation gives CATSPLAGGNQPQHF.

The CDR3 is CASSQGYTQYF. DNA for the CDR3: TGTGCCAGCAGCCAGGGATATACGCAGTATTTT. The chain employs TRBV14 and TRBJ2-3; D remains unclear. Germline V gene data show CDR1 as SGHDN and CDR2 as FVKESK. The CDR3 is 11 amino acids. V lost 3 bases to trimming and J lost 7 bases, with 5 bases between them.

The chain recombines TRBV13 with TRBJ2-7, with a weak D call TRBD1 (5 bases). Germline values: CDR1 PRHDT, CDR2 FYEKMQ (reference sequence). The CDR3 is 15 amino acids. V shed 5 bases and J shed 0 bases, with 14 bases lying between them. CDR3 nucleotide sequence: TGTGCCAGCAGCCGGACGACAGCCTTCTCCTACGAGCAGTACTTC. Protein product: CASSRTTAFSYEQYF.

The CDR3 sequence is CASSLSSTGAYEQYF. The CDR3 DNA follows: TGTGCCAGCAGCTTGAGCTCGACAGGGGCCTACGAGCAGTACTTC. The rearrangement uses TRBV11-3 and TRBJ2-7; 8 bases are shared with TRBD1. CDR3 size: 15 residues. Germline V CDR1 and CDR2: SGHNT, YENEEA. J gave up 2 bases and V 3 bases, and 6 bases lay outside the gene matches.

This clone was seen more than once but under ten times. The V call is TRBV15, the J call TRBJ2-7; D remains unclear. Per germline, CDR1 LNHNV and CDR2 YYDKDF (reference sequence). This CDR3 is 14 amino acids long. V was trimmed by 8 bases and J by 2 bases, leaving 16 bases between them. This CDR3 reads CATSSTPTTYEQYF. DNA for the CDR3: TGTGCCACCTCTTCCACACCTACTACCTACGAGCAGTACTTC.

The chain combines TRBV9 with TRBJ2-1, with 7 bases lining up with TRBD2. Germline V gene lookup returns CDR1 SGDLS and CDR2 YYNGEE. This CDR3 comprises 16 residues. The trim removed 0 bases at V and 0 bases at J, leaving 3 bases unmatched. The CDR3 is CASSVAGGSSYNEQFF. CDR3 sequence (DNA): TGTGCCAGCAGCGTAGCGGGCGGGAGCTCCTACAATGAGCAGTTCTTC.